The subject of this entry is one T cell receptor beta chain. Its antigen is unidentified. TCRdb keeps only in-frame clones here, not all; method: immunoSEQ multiplex PCR. Seen here are about 28,000 clones, approximately 82% observed once, and the top ten hold about a fifth. Germline CDR1 is LGHNA and CDR2 is YSLEER. Trimming removed 0 bases at V and 3 bases at J, with 17 bases between. This CDR3 region has 17 residues. The data were obtained in a study of PD-1 blockade in classical Hodgkin lymphoma. Overall study findings and caveats: Significant TCR diversity gains by C4D1 occurred in CD4+ but not CD8+ cells.

Relapses following autologous stem cell transplantation were seen in all patients, with brentuximab vedotin exposure varying. The V and J genes are TRBV4-3 and TRBJ1-1; D gene unclear. The receptor's source is a human donor with classical Hodgkin lymphoma. This specimen was peripheral blood mononuclear cells (PBMCs), taken before the second cycle of nivolumab. Here the CDR3 reads CASSQDPTVGWDTEAFF. The CDR3 DNA reads TGCGCCAGCAGCCAAGATCCGACGGTGGGATGGGACACTGAAGCTTTCTTT.